What follows is one T cell receptor (beta chain) and its context. The sample is drawn from a study of blood T cell repertoires in COVID-19. Background on the study: Acute and convalescent COVID-19 samples came from the United States, Italy and Spain. T cells, B-cell-depleted T cells, or PBMCs supplied cDNA or gDNA.

V gave up 3 bases and J gave up 8 bases, with 16 bases separating them. Germline CDR1 and CDR2: MGHDK and SYGVNS. This CDR3 contains 15 residues. Some clones are missing from TCRdb's copy, which holds only in-frame ones; the method was immunoSEQ multiplex PCR. In the table there are about 220,000 clones, roughly 82% of which are singletons. This sequence joins TRBV25-1 and TRBJ1-4; maybe TRBD1 (6 bases). The TCR sequence derives from a man in his fifties with active or convalescent COVID-19. The material sequenced was peripheral blood. CDR3 DNA: TGTGCCAGCAGTGAGGCCGCGGGGGGGCGAGAAAAACTGTTTTTT. Translated, it gives CASSEAAGGREKLFF.